This TCR beta chain was observed in a study of blood T cell repertoires in COVID-19. Whole-study context: Nucleic acid was either cDNA or gDNA, and it came from T cells, B-cell-depleted T cells, or PBMCs.

In the original workflow: Amplification from reference gene primers served as the basis for estimated nucleated cell counts. This table comes from immunoSEQ multiplex PCR, and its TCRdb copy is limited to in-frame clones, with some not included. D and trimming come from the DNA, and the V and J calls and clone size come from that table. The sample yields some 310,000 clones, 90% seen once. The Seattle site enrolled patients during active infection and followed them longitudinally. The V segment lost 2 bases and the J segment 4 bases; nucleotides outside the gene matches: 4. Germline assignment: CDR1 SGDLS and CDR2 YYNGEE. CDR3 size: 15 residues.

The chain employs TRBV9 and TRBJ2-5; 11 nucleotides align to TRBD2. This sequence originates from a woman aged 40-49 years with COVID-19, enrolled during active disease. Sequenced material: peripheral blood. The CDR3 here is CASSVSGGAGETQYF. CDR3 coding DNA: TGTGCCAGCAGCGTTAGCGGGGGGGCTGGAGAGACCCAGTACTTC.